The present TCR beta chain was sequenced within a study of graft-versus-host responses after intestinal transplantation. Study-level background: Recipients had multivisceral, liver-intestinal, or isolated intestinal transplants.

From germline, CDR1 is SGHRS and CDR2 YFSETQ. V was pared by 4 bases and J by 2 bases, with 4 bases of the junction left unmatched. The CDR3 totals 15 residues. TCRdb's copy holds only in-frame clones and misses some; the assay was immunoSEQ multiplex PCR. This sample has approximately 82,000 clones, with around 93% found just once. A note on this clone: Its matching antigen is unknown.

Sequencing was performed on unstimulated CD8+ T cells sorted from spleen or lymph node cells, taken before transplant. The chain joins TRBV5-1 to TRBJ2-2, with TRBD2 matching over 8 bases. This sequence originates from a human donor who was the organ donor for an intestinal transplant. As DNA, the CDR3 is TGCGCCAGCAGCATCCTAGCGGGTAACACCGGGGAGCTGTTTTTT. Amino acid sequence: CASSILAGNTGELFF.